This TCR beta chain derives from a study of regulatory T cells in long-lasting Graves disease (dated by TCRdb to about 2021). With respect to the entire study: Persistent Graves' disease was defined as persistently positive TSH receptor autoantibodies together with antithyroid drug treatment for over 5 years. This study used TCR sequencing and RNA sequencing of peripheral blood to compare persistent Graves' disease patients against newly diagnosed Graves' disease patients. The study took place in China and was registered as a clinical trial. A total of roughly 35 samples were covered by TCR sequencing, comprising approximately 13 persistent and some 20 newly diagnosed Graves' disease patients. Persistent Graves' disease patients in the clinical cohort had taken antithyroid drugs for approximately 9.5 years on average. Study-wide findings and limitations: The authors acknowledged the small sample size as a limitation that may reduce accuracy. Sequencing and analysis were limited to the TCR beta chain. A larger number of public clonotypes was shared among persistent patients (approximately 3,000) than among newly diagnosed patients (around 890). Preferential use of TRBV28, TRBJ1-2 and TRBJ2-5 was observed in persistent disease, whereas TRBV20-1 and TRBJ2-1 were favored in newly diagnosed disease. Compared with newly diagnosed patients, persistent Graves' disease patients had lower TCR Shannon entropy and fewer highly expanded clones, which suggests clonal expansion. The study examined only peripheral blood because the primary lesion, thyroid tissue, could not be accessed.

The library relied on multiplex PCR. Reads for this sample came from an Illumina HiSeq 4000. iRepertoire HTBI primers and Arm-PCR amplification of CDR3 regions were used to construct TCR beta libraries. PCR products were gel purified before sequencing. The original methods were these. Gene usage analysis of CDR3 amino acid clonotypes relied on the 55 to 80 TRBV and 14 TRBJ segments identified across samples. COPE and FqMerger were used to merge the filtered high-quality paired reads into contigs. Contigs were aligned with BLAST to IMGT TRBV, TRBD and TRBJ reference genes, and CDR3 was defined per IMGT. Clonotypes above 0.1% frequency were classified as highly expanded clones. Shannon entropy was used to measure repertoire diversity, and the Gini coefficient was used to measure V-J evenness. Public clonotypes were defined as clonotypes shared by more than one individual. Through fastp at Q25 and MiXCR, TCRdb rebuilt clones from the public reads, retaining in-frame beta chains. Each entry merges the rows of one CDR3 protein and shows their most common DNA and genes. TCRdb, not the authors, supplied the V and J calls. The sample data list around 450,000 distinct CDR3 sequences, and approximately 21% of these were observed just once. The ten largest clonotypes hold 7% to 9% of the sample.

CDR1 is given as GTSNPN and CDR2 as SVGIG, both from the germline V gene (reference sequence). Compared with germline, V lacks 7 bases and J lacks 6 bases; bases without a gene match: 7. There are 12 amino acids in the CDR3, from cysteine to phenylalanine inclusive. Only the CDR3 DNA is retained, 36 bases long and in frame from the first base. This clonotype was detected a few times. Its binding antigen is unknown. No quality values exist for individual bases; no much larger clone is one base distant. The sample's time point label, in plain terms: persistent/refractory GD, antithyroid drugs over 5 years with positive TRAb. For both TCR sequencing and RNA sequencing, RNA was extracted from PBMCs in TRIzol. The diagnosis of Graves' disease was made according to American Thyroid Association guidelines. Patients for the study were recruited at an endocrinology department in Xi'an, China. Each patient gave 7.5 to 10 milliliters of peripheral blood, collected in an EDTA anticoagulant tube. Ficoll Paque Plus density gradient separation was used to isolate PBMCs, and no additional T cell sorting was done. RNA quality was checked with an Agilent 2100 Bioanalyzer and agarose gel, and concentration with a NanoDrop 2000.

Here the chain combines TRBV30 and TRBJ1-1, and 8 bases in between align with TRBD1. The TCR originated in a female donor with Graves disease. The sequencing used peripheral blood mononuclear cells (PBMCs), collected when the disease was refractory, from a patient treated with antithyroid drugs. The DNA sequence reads TGTGCCTTCAACAGGGGGGGGTCTGAAGCTTTCTTT. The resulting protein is CAFNRGGSEAFF. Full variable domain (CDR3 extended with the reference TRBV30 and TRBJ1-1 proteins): SQTIHQWPATLVQPVGSPLSLECTVEGTSNPNLYWYRQAAGRGLQLLFYSVGIGQISSEVPQNLSASRPQDRQFILSSKKLLLSDSGFYLCAFNRGGSEAFFGQGTRLTVV.